This T cell receptor (beta chain) derives from a study of blood T cell repertoires in COVID-19. TCRdb's copy holds only in-frame clones and misses some; the assay was immunoSEQ multiplex PCR. This table holds 85,000 to 95,000 clones, around 87% found once. There are 13 residues in the CDR3. The germline V and J ends were trimmed by 0 bases and 7 bases, with 9 bases remaining between them. The germline CDR1 and CDR2 sequences are LGHNT and FRNRAP. This sequence was found in an elderly woman with acute or convalescent COVID-19. The specimen sequenced was peripheral blood. The V and J genes are TRBV12-5 and TRBJ1-1; D is ambiguous. Here the CDR3 reads CASGLVVGSEAFF. The CDR3 DNA reads TGTGCTAGTGGTTTGGTAGTGGGGAGTGAAGCTTTCTTT.